The 2 T cell receptor beta chains given below trace back to one sample, sequenced in a study of identifying expanded T cells in peripheral blood. Profiled with immunoSEQ multiplex PCR; TCRdb holds only in-frame clones, not every one. The data contain some 93,000 clones, nearly 90% of them singletons. The source material was blood. These receptors came from a person aged 18 to 75 in good health.

This clone has a single count. The rearrangement links TRBV14 to TRBJ1-2; D unclear. From germline, CDR1 is SGHDN and CDR2 FVKESK. The CDR3 has 13 residues. Deletions cut 1 base from V and 4 bases from J, with 7 bases between. This CDR3 reads CASSQGTTYGYTF. The DNA of the CDR3 is TGTGCCAGCAGCCAAGGAACTACCTATGGCTACACCTTC.

This chain connects TRBV4-1 to TRBJ2-5, with D maybe TRBD2 (6 bases). Between the trimmed V and J ends, which lost 0 bases and 3 bases, there was a span of 8 bases. This CDR3 contains 14 residues. CDR1 MGHRA and CDR2 YSYEKL come from the germline V gene. This CDR3 is CASSQDGGKETQYF. The CDR3 DNA is TGCGCCAGCAGCCAAGATGGGGGGAAAGAGACCCAGTACTTC.